Shown below are 28 T cell receptor beta chains from a single sample sequenced in a study of tumor-infiltrating lymphocytes in primary liver carcinoma. RNA was extracted from whole blood without cell sorting, alongside germline DNA. Starting material of about 0.45 ug total RNA yielded TCR beta cDNA via a constant-region primer. Generation of the TCR beta libraries relied on three nested multiplex PCR rounds using slightly modified ARM-PCR. Each of the first two PCR rounds ran approximately 9 cycles with TRBV1-TRBV30 forward and C-beta reverse primers. Using its own MiXCR run on the multiplex PCR reads, TCRdb lists one record per CDR3 protein. Of 330,000 or so distinct CDR3 sequences listed, about two thirds are singletons. The sequenced material came from peripheral blood. All receptors derive from a man between 35 and 55 years old with primary liver carcinoma and hepatitis B virus infection.

To note about this clonotype: The germline gene is not matched at one end of the junction; a read error may be the cause. The rearrangement links TRBV11-2 to TRBJ2-5, with a possible D match to TRBD1 (7 bases). This CDR3 contains 17 residues. Germline V gene sequence: CDR1 SGHAT, CDR2 FQNNGV. Here the CDR3 reads CVSSLRGRQGGQEIQYF. The DNA of the CDR3 is TGTGTCAGCAGCCTCCGAGGACGGCAGGGGGGCCAAGAGATCCAGTACTTC.

With regard to this clonotype: A much more abundant neighbour one base away suggests this may be a read error. The chain carries TRBV6-5 and TRBJ2-7; 8 bases are shared with TRBD1. Trimming cost V 1 base and J 4 bases; bases outside gene matches: 12. The V gene's germline CDR1 is MNHEY and CDR2 SVGAGI. The CDR3 runs 17 residues. CDR3 DNA sequence: TGTGCCAGCAGTTACTGGGGCACCTGGACAGGGTTTTACGAGCAGTACTTC. It translates to CASSYWGTWTGFYEQYF.

Points on this clonotype: A much larger clonotype is one base distant, so this may be a read error. This chain's CDR3 is CASSRRTSGLKETQYF. The CDR3 DNA is TGTGCCAGCAGTCGACGGACTAGCGGGCTCAAAGAGACCCAGTACTTC. V is TRBV12-3 or TRBV12-4 and J is TRBJ2-5; TRBD2 matches 11 bases. With V trimmed by 5 bases and J by 3 bases, 8 bases remained unmatched. The CDR3 has 16 residues.

In the case of this clonotype: With a much larger clone just one base away, this may be a read error. This chain connects TRBV4-3 to TRBJ1-6; possibly TRBD1 for D (5 bases). The germline V gene encodes CDR1 LGHNA and CDR2 YSLEER. The V end lost 4 bases, the J end lost 4 bases, and 17 bases lay between the germline ends. This CDR3 has 17 amino acids. CDR3: CASSRCRQIKYNSPLHF. CDR3 in DNA: TGCGCCAGCAGCCGTTGTAGACAGATAAAATATAATTCACCCCTCCACTTT.

A word on this clonotype: A read error may account for a junction end that differs from germline. The chain carries TRBV18 and TRBJ2-5; D is unclear. This CDR3 has 15 residues. Germline V CDR1 and CDR2: KGHSH, LQKENI. This chain's CDR3 is CTSSPQGRREETQYF. DNA for the CDR3: TGTACCAGCTCACCCCAAGGACGTAGGGAAGAGACCCAGTACTTC.

This clonotype was recorded at least ten times. The rearrangement links TRBV4-1 to TRBJ1-5; D is uncertain. The germline gives CDR1 MGHRA, CDR2 YSYEKL. Trimming left V 3 bases short and J 4 bases short, with 10 bases between. CDR3 length: 14 amino acids. The DNA for the CDR3 is TGCGCCAGCAGCCATCCCGTCAGGAATCAGCCCCAGCATTTT. This sequence encodes CASSHPVRNQPQHF.

Concerning this clonotype itself: Germline is not matched at one junction end, which may reflect a read error. V and J are TRBV11-2 and TRBJ2-7; TRBD2 might be the D (5 bases). Germline lookup yields CDR1 SGHAT and CDR2 FQNNGV. This CDR3 has 14 residues. CDR3 bases: TGTGTCAGCAGCCCAGCGGACCCTACATACGAGCAGTATTTC. Translating gives CVSSPADPTYEQYF.

Worth noting for this clonotype: The CDR3 ends on some other residue instead of the conserved phenylalanine or tryptophan, so this is likely a read error. The chain has TRBV6-2 or TRBV6-3 and TRBJ1-5; 7 bases are a match to TRBD1. This CDR3 region has 14 residues. V shed 5 bases and J 6 bases; nucleotides not matched to a gene: 7. Germline V lookup: CDR1 MNHEY, CDR2 SVGEGT. As DNA, the CDR3 is TGTGCCAGCAGTCCCAGACAGGGAATTCAGCCCCAGCATCTT. Protein sequence: CASSPRQGIQPQHL.

This clonotype was detected ten times or more. V and J are TRBV11-2 and TRBJ2-7; unclear D gene. With 4 bases removed from V and 9 bases from J, the gap between germline ends came to 16 bases. Germline assignment: CDR1 SGHAT and CDR2 FQNNGV. The CDR3 extends over 13 amino acids. CDR3 nucleotides: TGTGCCAGCAGCTACCTCTCTTGGAATATGCAGTACTTC. Protein product: CASSYLSWNMQYF.

The V and J genes are TRBV28 and TRBJ2-3; 8 nucleotides match TRBD1. V shed 5 bases, J shed 4 bases, and the junction held 5 bases outside the gene matches. The germline CDR1 and CDR2 sequences are MDHEN and SYDVKM. The length of the CDR3 is 14 residues. CDR3 sequence: CASSTVTGADTQYF. CDR3 coding DNA: TGTGCCAGCAGTACCGTGACAGGGGCAGATACGCAGTATTTT. Complete variable domain (other parts from reference TRBV28 and TRBJ2-3): DVKVTQSSRYLVKRTGEKVFLECVQDMDHENMFWYRQDPGLGLRLIYFSYDVKMKEKGDIPEGYSVSREKKERFSLILESASTNQTSMYLCASSTVTGADTQYFGPGTRLTVL.

This clonotype is a singleton in its sample. A read error is possible here, since a much larger clone lies one base away. The gene calls are TRBV12-3 or TRBV12-4 and TRBJ1-1; no firm D call. The CDR3 is 15 amino acids. Trimming stripped 2 bases from V and 7 bases from J, with 17 bases between. The DNA of the CDR3 is TGTGCCAGCAGTTTATACGGGCTTGATAGTTATGAAGCTTTCTTT. Amino acid sequence: CASSLYGLDSYEAFF.

Remarks on this clonotype: A single base separates this from a much larger clone, so it may be a read error. The rearrangement joins TRBV6-2 or TRBV6-3 to TRBJ1-5; tentatively, D is TRBD1 (6 bases). Germline assignment: CDR1 MNHEY and CDR2 SVGEGT. The CDR3 runs 18 residues. V shed 3 bases and J shed 1 base, with 19 bases lying between them. The CDR3 sequence: CASSYAHAGAMSNQPQHF. For the CDR3, the DNA is TGTGCCAGCAGTTATGCGCATGCAGGGGCGATGAGCAATCAGCCCCAGCATTTT.

In regard to this clonotype: This may come from a read error, since a much larger clone is one base off. The chain couples TRBV4-1 to TRBJ2-7, with D perhaps TRBD2 (5 bases). Germline V gene sequence: CDR1 MGHRA, CDR2 YSYEKL. The length of the CDR3 is 14 residues. The CDR3 coding sequence is TGCGCCAGCAGCCAAGTTCGAGGGTTCCACGATCAGTACTTC. Its translation: CASSQVRGFHDQYF.

This clonotype was seen a few times. A much larger clone lies one base from this, so it may be a read error. This chain links TRBV4-3 with TRBJ2-5; 12 bases are shared with TRBD2. The CDR3 loop spans 15 amino acids. Germline assignment: CDR1 LGHNA and CDR2 YSLEER. V was pared by 1 base and J by 3 bases, with 0 bases of the junction left unmatched. The CDR3 coding sequence is TGCGCCAGCAGCCAAGGACTAGCGGGAGAAGAGACCCAGTACTTC. Its translation: CASSQGLAGEETQYF.

Concerning this clonotype itself: Sequence at one end of the junction differs from germline and may be a read error. The chain combines TRBV12-3 or TRBV12-4 with TRBJ1-5; D is unresolved. The CDR3 is made up of 14 amino acids. The CDR3 region has the DNA TGTGCCAGCAGTTCCAGCGGACTAGATCAGCCCCAGCGTTTT. Protein: CASSSSGLDQPQRF.

The chain recombines TRBV5-4 with TRBJ2-7, with 9 bases identical to TRBD1. V dropped 1 base and J dropped 4; count of bases not matched to a gene: 3. Germline CDR1 is SGHNT and CDR2 is YYREEE (reference sequence). The CDR3 loop spans 14 amino acids. The CDR3 protein is CASSLRDRAYEQYF. The CDR3 DNA reads as TGTGCCAGCAGCTTGCGGGACAGGGCGTACGAGCAGTACTTC.

As for this clonotype: Mismatch with germline at one junction end may stem from a read error. The chain has TRBV11-2 and TRBJ2-2; possible D gene TRBD2, 5 bases. This CDR3 is 13 amino acids long. Germline CDR1 reads SGHAT; CDR2 reads FQNNGV. The CDR3 sequence: CASSFMNTGEPFF. CDR3 nucleotide sequence: TGTGCCAGCAGCTTTATGAACACCGGGGAGCCGTTTTTT.

As concerns this clonotype: A clone one base away is much larger, so this may be a read error. The chain has TRBV6-5 and TRBJ2-7; 8 bases map to TRBD2. V lost 5 bases and J lost 0; bases outside the gene matches: 6. Germline CDR1 MNHEY, CDR2 SVGAGI. The CDR3 covers 15 residues. The CDR3 bases are TGTGCCAGCAGTGCGACTAGCGTCTACTCCTACGAGCAGTACTTC. Translation gives CASSATSVYSYEQYF.

A remark on this clonotype: One end of the junction is discordant with germline, which a read error may explain. This rearrangement joins TRBV11-2 to TRBJ1-2; D is perhaps TRBD1 (6 bases). This CDR3 contains 15 residues. Per germline, CDR1 SGHAT and CDR2 FQNNGV. In DNA, the CDR3 is TGTGCCAGCAGCCATACAGGGTTCTCCTCCCCTGGCCACACCTTC. Translated: CASSHTGFSSPGHTF. Variable domain in full (rest from reference TRBV11-2 and TRBJ1-2): EAGVAQSPRYKIIEKRQSVAFWCNPISGHATLYWYQQILGQGPKLLIQFQNNGVVDDSQLPKDRFSAERLKGVDSTLKIQPAKLEDSAVYLCASSHTGFSSPGHTFGSGTRLTVV.

This rearrangement joins TRBV12-3 or TRBV12-4 to TRBJ1-2, with D unresolved. This CDR3 has 16 residues. Trimming cost V 5 bases and J 0 bases, with 16 bases left between them. CDR3 amino acids: CASSPLRLSANYGYTF. CDR3 nucleotides: TGTGCCAGCAGTCCCCTTAGACTGTCAGCTAACTATGGCTACACCTTC.

A word on this clonotype: Possible read error: a much larger clone is one base away. The gene calls are TRBV18 and TRBJ1-1; no reliable D call. The CDR3 covers 13 residues. In germline, CDR1 is KGHSH, CDR2 LQKENI. In DNA, the CDR3 is TGTGCCGGCTCACCCTTACCAGGCCCTGAAGCTTTCTTT. Its protein is CAGSPLPGPEAFF. Drawing the rest from reference TRBV18 and TRBJ1-1, the complete variable domain is NAGVMQNPRHLVRRRGQEARLRCSPMKGHSHVYWYRQLPEEGLKFMVYLQKENIIDESGMPKERFSAEFPKEGPSILRIQQVVRGDSAAYFCAGSPLPGPEAFFGQGTRLTVV.

In the case of this clonotype: Its ends do not fully match the called genes, so a read error is possible. This rearrangement joins TRBV10-3 to TRBJ1-1, with TRBD1 identical over 7 bases. Germline V gene sequence: CDR1 ENHRY, CDR2 SYGVKD. This CDR3 region has 14 residues. The DNA of the CDR3 is TGTACCATCAGTCAGGGGGTTTGGGACACTGAAGCTTTTTTT. Amino acids: CTISQGVWDTEAFF.

Points on this clonotype: Possible read error: a much larger clone is one base away. The chain carries TRBV4-2 and TRBJ2-5; D is uncertain. CDR3 length: 13 amino acids. The V and J ends lost 3 bases and 4 bases respectively, with 9 bases between them. Germline values: CDR1 LGHNA, CDR2 YNFKEQ. CDR3 bases: TGTGCCAGCAGCCAGATGAGTGGAGAGACCCAGTACTTC. Translated, it gives CASSQMSGETQYF.

Concerning this clonotype itself: One end of the junction is discordant with germline, which a read error may explain. This chain uses TRBV4-3 with TRBJ1-4; D is uncertain. CDR3 length: 18 residues. Germline V gene data show CDR1 as LGHNA and CDR2 as YSLEER. The CDR3: CASSQVVLSSATNEKLFF. CDR3 DNA sequence: TGTGCCAGCAGCCAAGTTGTCTTAAGCAGCGCAACTAATGAAAAACTGTTTTTC.

For this clonotype: The CDR3 carries no conserved terminal phenylalanine or tryptophan, so it likely arises from a read error. The gene calls are TRBV11-2 and TRBJ1-2; tentative D call: TRBD1 (6 bases). Trimming shortened V by 5 bases and J by 3 bases, and 13 bases separated the two germline ends. The CDR3 extends over 14 amino acids. CDR1 and CDR2 from the germline V gene are SGHAT and FQNNGV. The CDR3 is CASSKVQGDYGYTI. In DNA form, the CDR3 reads TGTGCCAGCAGCAAAGTACAGGGCGACTATGGCTACACCATC.

J is TRBJ2-1 and V is TRBV11-2; D is tentatively TRBD1 or TRBD2 (5 bases each). Per the germline V gene, CDR1 is SGHAT and CDR2 is FQNNGV. The CDR3 runs to 15 residues. Trimming shortened V by 0 bases and J by 7 bases, and 13 bases separated the two germline ends. The CDR3 nucleotides read TGTGCCAGCAGCTTAGACGTGGGACGGATAAATGAGCAGTTCTTC. Residues: CASSLDVGRINEQFF.

Notes on this clonotype: This could be a read error, since a much larger clone is one nucleotide away. The rearrangement joins TRBV4-1 to TRBJ2-7; TRBD2 matches 7 bases. The J segment lost 6 bases and the V segment lost 3 bases, leaving 11 bases of the junction unmatched. CDR1 and CDR2 from the germline V gene are MGHRA and YSYEKL. This CDR3 is built from 15 residues. CDR3 sequence: CASSQGGFLAGEQYF. Written as DNA, the CDR3 is TGCGCCAGCAGCCAGGGAGGGTTCCTAGCTGGCGAGCAGTACTTC.

This clonotype was counted once. A clone one base away is much larger, so this may be a read error. J is TRBJ2-1 and V is TRBV5-4, with D tentatively TRBD1 (7 bases). The length of the CDR3 is 13 residues. The ends were cut back, 0 bases at V and 14 bases at J, with 15 bases in the middle. Germline CDR1 SGHNT, CDR2 YYREEE (reference sequence). The CDR3 sequence: CASSLETGSGEFF. The CDR3 coding sequence is TGTGCCAGCAGCTTGGAGACAGGGTCGGGGGAGTTCTTC.